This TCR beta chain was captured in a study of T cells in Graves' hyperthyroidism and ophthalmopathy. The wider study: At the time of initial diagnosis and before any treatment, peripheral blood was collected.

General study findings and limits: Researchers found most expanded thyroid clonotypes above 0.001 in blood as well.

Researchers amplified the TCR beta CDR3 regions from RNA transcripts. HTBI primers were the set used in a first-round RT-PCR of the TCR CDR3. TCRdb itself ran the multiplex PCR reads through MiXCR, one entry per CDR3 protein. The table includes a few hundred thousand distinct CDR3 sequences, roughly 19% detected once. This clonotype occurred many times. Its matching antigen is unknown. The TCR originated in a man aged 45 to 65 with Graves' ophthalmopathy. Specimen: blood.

Here the CDR3 DNA reads TGTGCCAGCAGCTTGGGCGGGGCCAGACAGGCAGGGGAGACCCAGTACTTC. Translation: CASSLGGARQAGETQYF. The chain combines TRBV5-4 with TRBJ2-5, with D possibly called TRBD1 or TRBD2 (6 bases each). V lost 0 bases to trimming and J lost 5 bases, with 20 bases between them. Germline CDR1 and CDR2: SGHNT and YYREEE (reference sequence). CDR3 length: 17 amino acids.